The source of this T cell receptor (beta chain) is a study of cytomegalovirus exposure and HLA in healthy donors. Study conclusions and caveats: Earlier analysis found most TCR beta V segments productive about 87% or about 30% of the time.

Notes on this clone: Its antigen is still unknown.

CDR1 is MGHRA, CDR2 YSYEKL, per germline. J was trimmed by 4 bases and V by 3 bases; bases with no gene match: 3. The CDR3 contains 14 residues. PCR employed 60 Vbeta and 13 Jbeta primers. Produced via immunoSEQ multiplex PCR; TCRdb's table is partial and in-frame only. The sample shows approximately 160,000 clones, over 80% of them seen only once. Sequencing was performed on PBMCs. The V gene is TRBV4-1, the J gene TRBJ2-7, with 10 bases aligning to TRBD1. The receptor's source is a human donor in good health. Here the CDR3 reads CASSQGTGEYEQYF. The CDR3 nucleotides are TGCGCCAGCAGCCAGGGGACAGGGGAATACGAGCAGTACTTC.